The T cell receptor beta chain described here comes from a study of early T cells in non-severe SARS-CoV-2 infection. Study summary: Sequencing used unsorted whole-blood bulk RNA, so chains lack pairing. Findings of the study overall: Clonotype matching in VDJdb favored anti-spike CD8 responses and did not capture private and CD4 specificities.

Individually, cDNA molecules had unique molecular identifiers attached to them. TCRdb re-called the 5' RACE reads with MiXCR, one entry per CDR3 protein. The sample records about 80,000 distinct CDR3 sequences, 9% to 15% being singletons. As concerns this clonotype: Its antigen is still unknown.

The germline V gene has CDR1 MNHEY and CDR2 SVGAGI. V lost 4 bases to trimming and J lost 5 bases, with 14 bases between them. CDR3 length equals 14 residues. This specimen was whole blood, taken at baseline. The rearrangement joins TRBV6-5 to TRBJ1-1; D is ambiguous. The sequence was obtained from an adult who was a healthcare worker with PCR-confirmed SARS-CoV-2 infection or an uninfected control (not recorded which). The donor label of this sample is uncertain. CDR3 sequence: CASSSRAGVTEAFF. Here the CDR3 DNA reads TGTGCCAGCAGTTCCCGGGCCGGAGTGACTGAAGCTTTCTTT.